Each of the 5 T cell receptor beta chains below was sequenced from the same sample in a study of blood T cell repertoires in COVID-19. Produced via immunoSEQ multiplex PCR; TCRdb's table is partial and in-frame only. The sample consists of 45,000 or so clones, 83% of them appearing once. Sequenced: peripheral blood. These receptors originate from a man at least 80 years old in a cohort sampled during active COVID-19.

The genes are TRBV10-1 and TRBJ2-1; TRBD1 matches 9 bases. The CDR3 totals 13 residues. Germline assignment: CDR1 WNHNN and CDR2 SYGVQD (reference sequence). V lost 2 bases to trimming and J lost 7 bases; unmatched junction nucleotides: 0. CDR3: CASSEGTGNEQFF. CDR3 bases: TGCGCCAGCAGTGAGGGGACAGGGAATGAGCAGTTCTTC.

In this sample, this clone turned up once. The CDR3 DNA is TGCGCCAGCAGCACGAGACAGGGAACTAACTATGGCTACACCTTC. Its protein product is CASSTRQGTNYGYTF. The chain employs TRBV5-1 and TRBJ1-2; 7 nucleotides align to TRBD1. V was pared by 4 bases and J by 0 bases, with 6 bases of the junction left unmatched. Germline values: CDR1 SGHRS, CDR2 YFSETQ. The CDR3 is 15 amino acids.

This chain joins TRBV6-1 and TRBJ1-1; D is unresolved. In germline, CDR1 is MNHNS, CDR2 SASEGT. This CDR3 comprises 13 residues. The V gene lost 7 bases and the J gene lost 0 bases, with 9 bases spanning the gap. CDR3 region: CASTNSMNTEAFF. In nucleotides, the CDR3 is TGTGCCAGCACTAACAGCATGAACACTGAAGCTTTCTTT.

The CDR3 coding sequence is TGTGCCAGCAGAACTTCGGGACAGGGGGCCTACGAGCAGTACTTC. It is translated as CASRTSGQGAYEQYF. The rearrangement joins TRBV28 to TRBJ2-7; 11 bases line up with TRBD1. V was pared by 6 bases and J by 2 bases, with 6 bases of the junction left unmatched. CDR1 and CDR2 from the germline V gene are MDHEN and SYDVKM. This CDR3 spans 15 amino acids.

CDR3 amino acids: CASSSTGGTGNTIYF. The CDR3 region has the DNA TGTGCCAGCAGCTCGACAGGGGGTACTGGAAACACCATATATTTT. This chain uses TRBV7-9 with TRBJ1-3; the match to TRBD1 covers 9 bases. The CDR3 consists of 15 residues. V gave up 4 bases and J gave up 2 bases; unmatched junction bases: 3. Germline V gene sequence: CDR1 SEHNR, CDR2 FQNEAQ (reference sequence).